The present T cell receptor beta chain was sequenced within a study of cytomegalovirus exposure and HLA in healthy donors. Study-level results: As a later analysis showed, several of the most significant clusters appeared to be linked to common viral pathogens. In a later analysis, TCR association rates varied by HLA locus: DRB1 most, HLA-C fewest. Equally common other TCR beta chains were less clonally expanded than HLA-associated ones, a later analysis found.

This clone came up a few times. Antigen unknown. V shed 1 base and J 2 bases; nucleotides not matched to a gene: 3. There are 17 residues in the CDR3. Germline CDR1 reads SEHNR; CDR2 reads FQNEAQ (reference sequence). With 60 Vbeta and 13 Jbeta primers, the PCR was carried out. Generated by immunoSEQ multiplex PCR, the TCRdb table keeps only in-frame clones and is missing some. This table holds 97,000 or so clones, around a tenth found once. The V call is TRBV7-9, the J call TRBJ2-6; 9 bases line up with TRBD2. The sample consisted of PBMCs. This sequence originates from a man aged 45 to 65 in good health and CMV-seropositive. CDR3 loop: CASSLVSGGTGANVLTF. The DNA for the CDR3 is TGTGCCAGCAGCTTAGTTAGCGGGGGAACTGGGGCCAACGTCCTGACTTTC.